The count of the clone carrying this T cell receptor beta chain is one. Germline CDR1 is SNHLY and CDR2 is FYNNEI. There are 14 residues in the CDR3. J gave up 6 bases and V 7 bases, and 11 bases lay outside the gene matches. This sample was taken from a study of blood T cell repertoires in COVID-19. Study context: The United States, Italy and Spain were the sources of the acute and convalescent COVID-19 samples. The analysed material was cDNA or gDNA that came from T cells, B-cell-depleted T cells, or PBMCs.

Per the study methods: The authors estimated nucleated cell counts from reference gene primer amplification. Generated by immunoSEQ multiplex PCR, the TCRdb table keeps only in-frame clones and is missing some. The V and J calls and the clone size are those of that table, but D and trimming were determined from the DNA. The profile covers approximately 230,000 clones, with 79% appearing a single time and over 3% taken by the ten largest. The rearrangement links TRBV2 to TRBJ1-1, with 7 positions matching TRBD1. The source of this sequence is a woman in her forties with active or convalescent COVID-19. The sample consisted of peripheral blood. The CDR3 region is CASIQDQGGAEAFF. The CDR3 bases are TGTGCCAGCATTCAAGATCAGGGGGGCGCTGAAGCTTTCTTT.